This T cell receptor (beta chain) was retrieved from a study of blood T cell repertoires in COVID-19. How the authors handled the data: Estimated nucleated cell counts came from reference gene primer amplification. The method was immunoSEQ multiplex PCR; TCRdb's version includes in-frame clones alone and lacks a portion of them. V, J and clone size are taken as reported in that table, and D and trimming were inferred from the DNA itself. The sample lists 200,000 or so clones; 83% were seen once. CDR3 length: 13 amino acids. Germline V gene lookup returns CDR1 LGHNA and CDR2 YSLEER. V was shortened by 0 bases and J by 8 bases, with 10 bases between the two germline ends.

V gene TRBV4-3 combines with J gene TRBJ1-2; no definite D call. Source material: PBMCs or T cells enriched from blood (not recorded which). This clonotype was sampled from a woman in her 50s who had been exposed to COVID-19. The CDR3 DNA is TGCGCCAGCAGCCAAGATCTGGGCGGGGGCTACACCTTC. Translation gives CASSQDLGGGYTF.